This TCR beta chain was captured by sequencing in a study of cytomegalovirus exposure and HLA in healthy donors. Study details: Earlier, 110 million or so unique TCR beta sequences were recovered from about 179 million T cells by an analysis. The Caucasian-associated ancestry cluster contained approximately 81% of the roughly 390 genotyped donors.

Study outcomes and limitations: Serostatus for CMV was the only available immune exposure information. Certain indistinguishable V segments, among them TRBV6-2 and TRBV6-3, were excluded.

PCR involved 60 Vbeta and 13 Jbeta primers. Sequenced by immunoSEQ multiplex PCR; TCRdb stores in-frame clones only, minus some. The sample records about 240,000 clones, approximately 82% being singletons. Trimming left V 7 bases short and J 5 bases short, with 8 bases between. This CDR3 comprises 11 residues. Germline V gene sequence: CDR1 SGHAT, CDR2 FQNNGV. A word on this clone: The antigen is undetermined.

What was sequenced was PBMCs. The receptor was isolated from a woman in her sixties in good health and CMV-seropositive. The rearrangement uses TRBV11-2 and TRBJ1-1; possible D gene TRBD1, 5 bases. The CDR3 sequence is CASKGVTEAFF. CDR3 sequence (DNA): TGTGCCAGCAAAGGGGTGACTGAAGCTTTCTTT.